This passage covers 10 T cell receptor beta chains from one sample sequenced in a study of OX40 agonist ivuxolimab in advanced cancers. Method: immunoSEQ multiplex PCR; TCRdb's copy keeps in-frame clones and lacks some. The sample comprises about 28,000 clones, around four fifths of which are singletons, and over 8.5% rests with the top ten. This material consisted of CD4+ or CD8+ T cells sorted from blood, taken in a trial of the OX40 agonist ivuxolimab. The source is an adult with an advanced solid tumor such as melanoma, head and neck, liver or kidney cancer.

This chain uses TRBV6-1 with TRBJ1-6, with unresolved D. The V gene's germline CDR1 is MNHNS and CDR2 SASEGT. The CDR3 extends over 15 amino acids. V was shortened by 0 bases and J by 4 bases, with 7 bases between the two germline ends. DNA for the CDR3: TGTGCCAGCAGTGAAGCGGGCCCTTATAATTCACCCCTCCACTTT. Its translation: CASSEAGPYNSPLHF.

In DNA form, the CDR3 reads TGTGCCAGCCGCCCGTGGACGGGGGAGAGATATGGCTACACCTTC. As protein: CASRPWTGERYGYTF. The chain couples TRBV27 to TRBJ1-2, with D maybe TRBD1 (5 bases). Trimming pared 8 bases from V and 5 bases from J, leaving 21 bases between. Germline CDR1 reads MNHEY; CDR2 reads SMNVEV (reference sequence). The CDR3 has 15 residues.

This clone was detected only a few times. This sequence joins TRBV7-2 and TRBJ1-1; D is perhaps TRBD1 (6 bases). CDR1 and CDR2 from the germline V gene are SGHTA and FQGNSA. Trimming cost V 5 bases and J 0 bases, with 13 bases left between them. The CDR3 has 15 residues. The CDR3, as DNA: TGTGCCAGCAGCCCCCTGGGGGCAATGAACACTGAAGCTTTCTTT. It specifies CASSPLGAMNTEAFF.

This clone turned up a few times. The CDR3 protein is CASTADAVQEETQYF. As DNA, the CDR3 is TGTGCCAGCACCGCCGATGCCGTTCAAGAGGAGACCCAGTACTTC. The J gene is TRBJ2-5, the V gene TRBV2; the D is unclear. The length of the CDR3 is 15 residues. CDR1 is SNHLY, CDR2 FYNNEI, per germline. V dropped 7 bases and J dropped 5 bases, with 20 bases sitting between them.

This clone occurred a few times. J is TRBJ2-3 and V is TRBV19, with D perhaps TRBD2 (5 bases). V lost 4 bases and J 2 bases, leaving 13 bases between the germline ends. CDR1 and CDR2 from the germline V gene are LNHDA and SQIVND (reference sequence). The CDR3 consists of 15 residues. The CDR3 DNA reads TGTGCCAGTAGTAAGAGAGGAGCGGACACAGATACGCAGTATTTT. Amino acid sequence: CASSKRGADTDTQYF.

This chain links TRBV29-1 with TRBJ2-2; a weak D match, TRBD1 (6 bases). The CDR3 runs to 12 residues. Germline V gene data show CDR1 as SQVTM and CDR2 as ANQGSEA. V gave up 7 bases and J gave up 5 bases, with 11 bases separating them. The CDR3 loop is CSGYRETGELFF. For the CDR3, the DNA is TGCAGCGGTTACAGGGAAACCGGGGAGCTGTTTTTT.

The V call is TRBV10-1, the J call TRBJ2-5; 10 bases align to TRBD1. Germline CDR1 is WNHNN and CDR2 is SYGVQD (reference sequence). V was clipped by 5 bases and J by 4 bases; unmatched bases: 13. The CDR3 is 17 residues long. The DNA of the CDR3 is TGCGCCAGCAGTTCCAACCGGGACAGGGGCCGCGGAGAGACCCAGTACTTC. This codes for CASSSNRDRGRGETQYF.

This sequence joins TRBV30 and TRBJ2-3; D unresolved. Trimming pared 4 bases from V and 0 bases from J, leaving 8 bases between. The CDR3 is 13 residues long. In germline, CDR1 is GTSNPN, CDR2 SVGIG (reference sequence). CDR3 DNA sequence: TGTGCCTGGACCCCGGACAGCACAGATACGCAGTATTTT. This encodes CAWTPDSTDTQYF.

CDR3 sequence reads: CASTPHGGQGYEQYF. The CDR3 nucleotides are TGTGCCAGCACTCCCCACGGGGGACAGGGCTACGAGCAGTACTTC. The chain is built from TRBV6-5 and TRBJ2-7, with 9 bases identical to TRBD1. Germline V gives CDR1 MNHEY, CDR2 SVGAGI. There are 15 residues in the CDR3. J lost 3 bases, V lost 7 bases, and 10 bases had no gene match.

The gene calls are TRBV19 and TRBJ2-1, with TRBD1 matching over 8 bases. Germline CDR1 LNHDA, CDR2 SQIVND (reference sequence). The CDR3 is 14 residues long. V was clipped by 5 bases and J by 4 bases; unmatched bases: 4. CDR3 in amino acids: CASSLGQAYNEQFF. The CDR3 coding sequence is TGTGCCAGTAGTTTGGGACAGGCGTACAATGAGCAGTTCTTC.